Detailed here is one T cell receptor beta chain. The antigen it recognizes is unknown. Base qualities are missing; no much larger clone stands one base away. These data are taken from a study of CD8 T cells in ankylosing spondylitis (dated by TCRdb to the late 2010s). Regarding the research as a whole: The study set out to find disease-linked TCR variants by profiling T cell receptor beta repertoires in ankylosing spondylitis patients and healthy donors. The whole study cohort included 108 healthy donors and 20 to 30 ankylosing spondylitis patients. Peripheral blood was sampled, and synovial fluid was also collected from ankylosing spondylitis patients. Overall results and qualifications from the work: Blood from ankylosing spondylitis patients appeared to be characterized by a TCR beta motif composed of several highly homologous amino acid variants. A CD8+ phenotype was shown by the disease-linked clones, which were found at relatively low frequencies in peripheral blood. Some of the motif variants had been reported before in the synovial fluid and blood of reactive arthritis patients, a finding that suggests common disease-initiation mechanisms. According to the report, matched synovial fluid samples from ankylosing spondylitis patients were significantly enriched for the disease-linked clones.

Sequenced using an Illumina HiSeq 2500. TCR beta libraries were prepared by quantitative 5'-RACE with molecular barcodes. The study's own analysis went as follows. A new computational method based on a probabilistic model of VDJ rearrangement was used to identify disease-linked TCR variants. TCRdb trimmed the raw reads at Q25, called clones with MiXCR and kept productive beta chains. For every CDR3 protein sequence, its rows merge into one entry that carries the most common genes and DNA. TCRdb, not the authors, supplied the V and J calls. This sample has roughly 470,000 distinct CDR3 sequences in its table, and around 26% of those were observed once. Together, the top ten hold 0.85% to 1% of the sample. Taken from the germline V gene (reference sequence), the CDR1 and CDR2 loops are DFQATT and SNEGSKA. From the cysteine through the phenylalanine, the CDR3 covers 15 amino acids. Here the CDR3 DNA is all that survives: 45 bases in frame from base 1. Trimming leaves V shorter by 6 bases and J shorter by 2 bases, with the junction holding 6 bases beyond the gene matches.

The TCR originated in a male donor with ankylosing spondylitis. Source material: blood, either unsorted or a sorted T cell fraction (not recorded which). The rearrangement joined TRBV20-1 to TRBJ2-7, with 14 middle bases fitting TRBD2. In nucleotide form, the sequence is TGCAGTGCGAGTGGACTAGCGGGAGGCGCCTACGAGCAGTACTTC. Translated, it gives CSASGLAGGAYEQYF.